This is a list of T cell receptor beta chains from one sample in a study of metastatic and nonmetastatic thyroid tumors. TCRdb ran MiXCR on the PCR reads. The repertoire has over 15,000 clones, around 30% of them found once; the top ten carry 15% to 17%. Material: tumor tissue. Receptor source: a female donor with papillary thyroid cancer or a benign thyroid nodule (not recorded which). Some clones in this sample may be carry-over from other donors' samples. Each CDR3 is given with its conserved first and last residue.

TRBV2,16,CASLQGVSSYNSPLHF
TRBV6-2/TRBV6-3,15,CSSSRGRIPYNEQFF
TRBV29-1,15,CSVSPGLAITDTQYF
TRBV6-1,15,CASSGTGGNNQPQHF
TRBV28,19,CASSLGWGLAGGLADTQYF
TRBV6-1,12,CASYRQLYEAFF
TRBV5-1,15,CASSVKGSPGYGYTF
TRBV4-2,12,CASSHGDPRYTF
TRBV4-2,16,CASSQVLAGEGHEQYF
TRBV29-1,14,CSVADFGELSEAFF
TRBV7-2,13,CASSYRVQETQYF
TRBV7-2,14,CASSLVQSSYEQHF
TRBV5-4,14,CASSPDSQGHEQYF
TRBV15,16,CATSIFRAANTGELFF
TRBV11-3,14,CASSEGFSGNTIYF
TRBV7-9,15,CASSPGTGGTDTQYF
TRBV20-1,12,CSGAETDYGYTF
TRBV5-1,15,CASSLEGGTADTQYF
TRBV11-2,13,CASSPYPVTEAFF
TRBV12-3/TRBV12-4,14,CASTRLGGSAEAFF
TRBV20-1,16,CSARSGTSGFTGELFF
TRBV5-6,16,CASGADRGAAGNTIYF
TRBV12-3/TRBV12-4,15,CASSFAGQGSDTQYF
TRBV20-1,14,CSAGGGSGKETQYF
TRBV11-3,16,CASSLSGGGVNYGYTF